This TCR beta chain was documented in a study of CD8 T cell repertoires and HIV-1 epitope variants. Background on the study: Controls included no peptide, Ebola AY9 epitope, and a CMV, EBV, flu pool.

Study-wide results and caveats: Of eight or nine antigen-specific beta clonotypes, 6 or 7 appeared to cross-react with escape variants.

The V segment lost 2 bases and the J segment 15 bases; nucleotides outside the gene matches: 16. This CDR3 has 17 amino acids. CDR1 is SGHTA, CDR2 FQGNSA, per germline. Sequenced by immunoSEQ multiplex PCR; TCRdb stores in-frame clones only, minus some. The data contain roughly 100,000 clones, roughly four fifths of them seen just once; the ten biggest clones take up roughly 24%. As regards this clone: Its antigen remains unidentified.

The chain couples TRBV7-2 to TRBJ2-1, with 13 bases matching TRBD2. Sequencing was done on a sample of uncultured baseline CD8+ T cells from peripheral blood mononuclear cells (PBMCs). The TCR sequence derives from a male donor with HIV. CDR3 nucleotide sequence: TGTGCCAGCAGCTTACCTCCCAGGACTAGCGGGAGCCCCTCGACGTTCTTC. Translation gives CASSLPPRTSGSPSTFF.